This T cell receptor (beta chain) was found in a study of beta chain features in type 1 diabetes (dated by TCRdb to 2016 to 2019). A note on the overall study: Mean age, gender distribution, total cell number and subset yield did not differ between patients and healthy donors. A total of roughly 99,000,000 sorted cells were examined across all samples, and the number of cells per subset was strongly correlated with RNA yield. In the study, recently diagnosed type 1 diabetes patients and matched healthy donors were compared on the TCRB repertoires of their sorted circulating CD4+ T cell subsets. Naive and central memory subsets were obtained from all 30 or so donors, but regulatory and stem cell-like memory subsets were isolated from only 8 patients and roughly 8 healthy donors.

Each donor gave one peripheral blood draw, about 110 mL on average, collected into heparinised tubes. Using a panel that included CD45RO, CCR7, CD25, CD127, CD95 and CD27, naive, central memory, regulatory and stem cell-like memory CD4+ T cells were sorted on a BD FACSAria II. Every sorted population had a purity above 95%. PBMCs were isolated right away by Lymphoprep density gradient centrifugation and were stained directly, without culture. Samples were stained and sorted in pairs, with one healthy donor and one patient per experiment, so that batch effects were minimized. The research as a whole found: The naive, central memory and regulatory TCRB repertoires appeared to resemble one another more closely among patients than among healthy donors. Because cDNA was sequenced instead of genomic DNA, highly expressing activated cells could be over-represented, though the groups showed no difference in activation or CD3 levels. Type 1 diabetes patients showed a moderate but significant shortening of TCRB CDR3 length in all four CD4+ subsets. Fewer insertions and more nucleotide deletions at VDJ recombination sites were observed in patients with type 1 diabetes, implying thymic rearrangement abnormalities. Because the HLA sub-analyses included only small numbers of individuals, any influence of HLA type on TCRB rearrangement was left unresolved. PCR may preferentially amplify shorter templates, but because patient and control samples were amplified and corrected together, any resulting skew would affect both groups equally.

The entire isolated RNA was reverse transcribed using the High Capacity cDNA Reverse Transcription Kit, and thus expressed TCRB transcripts were sequenced. Deep immunoSEQ sequencing was applied to naive, central memory and regulatory T cell samples, giving an average of roughly 3.5 million total reads per sample. Sorted cells were lysed in RLT buffer, and RNA was extracted using DNase-treated RNeasy Micro or Mini kits according to cell number. To prevent cross-contamination, each cell subset was processed individually, whereas patient and healthy donor samples were processed jointly. The immunoSEQ multiplex PCR was used to amplify TCRB sequences from cDNA, yielding 87-bp fragments that span the CDR3 region. Sequencing of the amplicons was performed on the Illumina HiSeq platform. Concerning the study's data processing: Synthetic template baselines were used to correct PCR bias computationally, reads within Hamming distance 2 were collapsed, and singletons that could not be merged were discarded. Reads were aligned against IMGT to assign V, D and J genes, CDR3 length and insertions or deletions at six rearrangement sites. Clonotype counts were normalized to sorted cell number within each subset before computing true diversity and Gini coefficients with the tcR R package. The overlap coefficient, calculated on TCRB nucleotide sequences, was used to quantify repertoire sharing. The source is immuneACCESS, and TCRdb retained only in-frame sequences with V and J called. Part of the clones is not carried over; for the studies checked, unresolved V genes explain less than half of this, and the remainder is unexplained. The DNA was the basis for D and trimming; V, J and clone size are from that table. Recorded for this sample are some 250,000 clones; 27% of them occurred a single time. The ten largest clones add up to under 4.5% of the sample.

CDR1 and CDR2 were assigned from the germline V gene as MNHEY and SVGAGI. V is clipped by 2 bases and J by 2 bases, and the sequence between their germline boundaries is 11 bases long. Inclusive of the bounding cysteine and phenylalanine, the CDR3 is 15 residues long. CDR3 DNA is the only sequence kept; it has 45 bases, read in frame from the first base. Concerning this clone itself: It lacks a known antigen. No much larger clone exists at a distance of one base, and base qualities are not known.

The clonotype comes from a man aged 30 to 45 in good health. In this chain, TRBV6-5 is recombined with TRBJ2-3; D gene: possibly TRBD1, on 6 matching bases. Sequenced: central memory CD4+ T cells from blood. The CDR3 sequence is CASSYDRKNTDTQYF. The bases read TGTGCCAGCAGTTACGACAGGAAGAACACAGATACGCAGTATTTT.